The 3 T cell receptor beta chains below come from one sample, sequenced in a study of CD8+CD57+ T cells in acquired aplastic anemia. Those patients picked for sequencing had displayed CD8+CD57+ cell expansion on flow cytometry. Using genomic DNA as the template, TCR beta VDJ and CDR3 profiling was carried out. TCRdb itself ran the reads through MiXCR, one entry per CDR3 protein. Of over 150,000 distinct CDR3 sequences listed, around 63% are singletons. The specimen sequenced was sorted CD4+, CD8+, or CD8+CD57+ T cells (not recorded which) from PBMCs. These receptor sequences come from a human donor with aplastic anemia.

The chain is built from TRBV6-2 or TRBV6-3 and TRBJ1-4; the D gene is possibly TRBD1 (6 bases). Per the germline V gene, CDR1 is MNHEY and CDR2 is SVGEGT. This CDR3 region has 14 residues. With 10 bases removed from V and 2 bases from J, the gap between germline ends came to 14 bases. The CDR3 protein is CATKKGGTNEKLFF. The CDR3, as DNA: TGTGCCACCAAGAAGGGGGGGACTAATGAAAAACTGTTTTTT.

Details on this clonotype: A read error may be the cause here, since a much bigger clone is one base away. The V gene is TRBV6-5, the J gene TRBJ1-2; 8 nucleotides align to TRBD1. Germline V lookup: CDR1 MNHEY, CDR2 SVGAGI. The CDR3 totals 16 residues. The CDR3 DNA sequence: TGTTCCAGCAGTTATGATATAACAGGGGGGTTCTATGGCTACACCTTC. This sequence encodes CSSSYDITGGFYGYTF.

This clonotype was detected many times. This chain links TRBV12-3 or TRBV12-4 with TRBJ1-1; D is uncertain. Trimming took off 6 bases at V and 1 base at J, with 12 bases between the two ends. The length of the CDR3 is 14 residues. Here the CDR3 DNA reads TGTGCCAGCAGCTTCGGCTTTGGGAACACTGAAGCTTTCTTT. Encoded protein: CASSFGFGNTEAFF.